This T cell receptor beta chain was observed in a study of control samples from healthy donors and cancer patients. The CDR3 is 17 amino acids. From germline, CDR1 is KGHSH and CDR2 LQKENI. With V trimmed by 0 bases and J by 5 bases, 9 bases remained unmatched. Method: immunoSEQ multiplex PCR; TCRdb's copy keeps in-frame clones and lacks some. The data contain approximately 52,000 clones, 88% of them singletons. This TCR derives from a man in his fifties in good health. Input material: blood. The chain carries TRBV18 and TRBJ2-3, with 9 bases aligning to TRBD1. The CDR3 here is CASSPPLGTGKGDTQYF. The CDR3 coding sequence is TGTGCCAGCTCACCACCCCTCGGGACAGGGAAAGGAGATACGCAGTATTTT.